This T cell receptor (beta chain) appears in the sequencing data of a study of T cell repertoires in cytomegalovirus infection (dated 2019 in TCRdb). About the full investigation: Donor HLA type was relevant to the analysis, as public TCR beta signatures indicated carriage of CMV infection together with the matching HLA type.

The germline V gene (reference sequence) provides CDR1 LNHDA and CDR2 SQIVND. From the cysteine up to the phenylalanine, the CDR3 has a length of 14 residues. The DNA shown is the 42-base CDR3, in frame from base 1. V is shortened by 6 bases, J by 9 bases, and the region joining them spans 18 bases. With respect to this clonotype: No antigen is known for it. The record has no base qualities; no much larger clone is one base away.

Instrument used: Illumina HiSeq 1500. In TCRdb, the public reads were trimmed at Q25 with fastp and aligned with MiXCR, with productive beta chains retained. Identical CDR3 proteins give one entry, which carries the most common genes and DNA. The sample contains hundreds of thousands of distinct CDR3 sequences, about a sixth of them found a single time. Around 13% of the sample is taken by the ten largest. Overall study results and their limits: In both this cohort and an independent roughly 350-donor cohort, the cumulative frequency of public TCR beta family members distinguished carriers of CMV infection plus the relevant HLA type. The ex vivo response was dominated by HLA-C-restricted CMV-specific TCR beta clonotypes, and the single most frequent clonotype in two of eight donors was supplied by these HLA-C-restricted clonotypes.

Input material: PBMCs. The source is a human donor in good health (CMV status not recorded). Some clones in this sample may be carry-over from other donors' samples. The chain employs TRBV19 and TRBJ2-1, and TRBD1 may be the D gene, going by 5 matching bases. The DNA sequence is given as TGTGCCAGTAGCCCAACCGCGCAGGGTGGTGAGCAGTTCTTC. The encoded protein is CASSPTAQGGEQFF.